This passage covers 19 T cell receptor beta chains from one sample sequenced in a study of blood T cell repertoires in COVID-19. The assay was immunoSEQ multiplex PCR, and TCRdb's table has in-frame clones only and misses some. The sample records a few hundred thousand clones, roughly nine tenths being singletons. The sample comprised PBMCs or T cells enriched from blood (not recorded which). The source is a human donor in a cohort exposed to, infected with or recovered from COVID-19 (not recorded which). The donor label of this sample is uncertain.

The rearrangement joins TRBV6-4 to TRBJ1-6; D is unresolved. Germline-derived CDR1 and CDR2 are MRHNA and SNTAGT. The V and J ends lost 3 bases and 8 bases respectively, with 14 bases between them. This CDR3 contains 15 residues. The CDR3 reads CASSEGSEGDSPLHF. In DNA form, the CDR3 reads TGTGCCAGCAGTGAAGGTAGTGAGGGAGATTCACCCCTCCACTTT.

This clone was observed once. J is TRBJ1-5 and V is TRBV27; 8 bases are shared with TRBD1. The CDR3 consists of 13 residues. V lost 6 bases and J lost 11; bases outside the gene matches: 9. Per germline, CDR1 MNHEY and CDR2 SMNVEV (reference sequence). The chain's CDR3 is CASSGQGAGAQHF. For the CDR3, the DNA is TGTGCCAGCAGCGGACAGGGCGCGGGGGCCCAGCATTTT.

The J gene is TRBJ1-1, the V gene TRBV6-5, with a possible D match to TRBD1 (5 bases). Germline CDR1 is MNHEY and CDR2 is SVGAGI. The CDR3 is 14 residues long. The V end lost 6 bases, the J end lost 4 bases, and 15 bases lay between the germline ends. Here the CDR3 DNA reads TGTGCCAGCAGAACGACCGGAAGGGGCACTGAAGCTTTCTTT. It encodes CASRTTGRGTEAFF.

The V gene is TRBV10-3, the J gene TRBJ2-7, with 8 nucleotides matching TRBD1. This CDR3 region has 13 residues. CDR1 and CDR2 from the germline V gene are ENHRY and SYGVKD. V lost 6 bases to trimming and J lost 7 bases; unmatched junction nucleotides: 8. As DNA, the CDR3 is TGTGCCATCAGCTGGACAGGGAAGAATGAGCAGTACTTC. Translating it yields CAISWTGKNEQYF.

This chain joins TRBV7-9 and TRBJ1-2, with 10 bases fitting TRBD1. CDR3 length: 15 amino acids. Germline-derived CDR1 and CDR2 are SEHNR and FQNEAQ (reference sequence). The trim removed 4 bases at V and 8 bases at J, leaving 10 bases unmatched. This CDR3 is CASSSNPDRGRGYTF. CDR3 in DNA: TGTGCCAGCAGCTCCAACCCCGACAGGGGGCGGGGCTACACCTTC.

The rearrangement joins TRBV29-1 to TRBJ1-2; no reliable D call. The CDR3 sequence is 13 residues long. Germline V gene data show CDR1 as SQVTM and CDR2 as ANQGSEA. Trimming cost V 0 bases and J 8 bases, with 13 bases left between them. The CDR3 loop is CSVEDGWREGYTF. The DNA for the CDR3 is TGCAGCGTTGAAGATGGATGGAGGGAAGGCTACACCTTC.

This chain uses TRBV5-4 with TRBJ1-2; 11 bases match TRBD1. Germline V gives CDR1 SGHNT, CDR2 YYREEE (reference sequence). The CDR3 is 15 residues long. The V and J ends lost 5 bases and 1 base, in that order; junction bases with no gene match: 4. The CDR3 bases are TGTGCCAGCAGGGTTGGGACAGGGGGTAACTATGGCTACACCTTC. This sequence encodes CASRVGTGGNYGYTF.

The V call is TRBV27, the J call TRBJ1-1, with TRBD1 identical over 7 bases. Germline assignment: CDR1 MNHEY and CDR2 SMNVEV (reference sequence). CDR3 length: 14 amino acids. The V gene end was trimmed by 6 bases and the J gene end by 7 bases; junction bases not matched to a gene: 11. CDR3 residues: CASRSGTARGEAFF. In nucleotides, the CDR3 is TGTGCCAGCAGGTCCGGGACAGCGAGGGGTGAAGCTTTCTTT.

The rearrangement joins TRBV6-5 to TRBJ1-6; D not resolved. The CDR3 runs to 13 residues. CDR1 is MNHEY, CDR2 SVGAGI, per germline. Trimming took 2 bases from V and 12 from J, leaving 11 bases between them. CDR3: CASSYDGAGPLHF. CDR3 coding DNA: TGTGCCAGCAGTTACGACGGTGCAGGACCCCTCCACTTT.

The genes are TRBV6-6 and TRBJ1-1; the match to TRBD1 covers 8 bases. From germline, CDR1 is MNHNY and CDR2 SVGAGI (reference sequence). The CDR3 contains 15 residues. Germline trimming cut 6 bases from V and 5 bases from J; bases unmatched to any gene: 11. The CDR3 DNA sequence: TGTGCCAGCAGCCCCCTGGCAGGGGGCTTAACTGAAGCTTTCTTT. Translation gives CASSPLAGGLTEAFF.

The table lists this clone with a count of one. V usage is TRBV2 and J usage is TRBJ1-6; D gene ambiguous. This CDR3 comprises 16 residues. The V end lost 9 bases, the J end lost 9 bases, and 24 bases lay between the germline ends. The germline V gene encodes CDR1 SNHLY and CDR2 FYNNEI. CDR3 in amino acids: CASNLEGGRYLSPLHF. The CDR3 bases are TGTGCCAGTAACCTCGAGGGCGGCAGATACCTTTCACCCCTCCACTTT.

This chain joins TRBV12-3 or TRBV12-4 and TRBJ1-3; D is perhaps TRBD1 (5 bases). The CDR3 has 13 residues. Trimming took off 5 bases at V and 11 bases at J, with 16 bases between the two ends. The CDR3 loop reads CASSRPGQIAIYF. CDR3 sequence (DNA): TGTGCCAGCAGTCGCCCAGGGCAGATAGCCATATATTTT.

The chain has TRBV4-2 and TRBJ2-1, with 7 bases identical to TRBD1. This CDR3 region has 15 residues. Germline CDR1 is LGHNA and CDR2 is YNFKEQ. V gave up 0 bases and J gave up 5 bases; unmatched junction bases: 4. CDR3 sequence (DNA): TGTGCCAGCAGCCAAGAAGTAGGGGGCCACAATGAGCAGTTCTTC. Translated, it gives CASSQEVGGHNEQFF.

The chain joins TRBV27 to TRBJ1-1, with 7 nucleotides matching TRBD1. Germline trimming cut 6 bases from V and 4 bases from J; bases unmatched to any gene: 11. In germline, CDR1 is MNHEY, CDR2 SMNVEV (reference sequence). The CDR3 is 15 amino acids. CDR3 in amino acids: CASRLYISGGTEAFF. In DNA, the CDR3 is TGTGCCAGCAGGCTTTACATTTCAGGGGGCACTGAAGCTTTCTTT.

The V call is TRBV6-1, the J call TRBJ2-2; D gene uncertain. Per the germline V gene, CDR1 is MNHNS and CDR2 is SASEGT. Trimming left V 2 bases short and J 5 bases short, with 12 bases between. The CDR3 is 15 residues long. Here the CDR3 reads CASSELGQRTGELFF. The DNA of the CDR3 is TGTGCCAGCAGTGAATTGGGTCAGCGAACCGGGGAGCTGTTTTTT.

V usage is TRBV19 and J usage is TRBJ1-4; D possibly corresponds to TRBD1 (6 bases). Trimming took 5 bases from V and 3 from J, leaving 16 bases between them. The length of the CDR3 is 16 residues. CDR1 and CDR2 (germline): LNHDA, SQIVND (reference sequence). The chain's CDR3 is CASSPRTGLPNEKLFF. The CDR3 coding sequence is TGTGCCAGTAGTCCGCGAACAGGGCTGCCTAATGAAAAACTGTTTTTT.

V and J are TRBV11-2 and TRBJ1-1; D is undetermined. The CDR3 is 13 residues long. Germline V lookup: CDR1 SGHAT, CDR2 FQNNGV. The V end lost 5 bases, the J end lost 0 bases, and 7 bases lay between the germline ends. The CDR3 nucleotides are TGTGCCAGCAGCCGGTATTTGAACACTGAAGCTTTCTTT. Amino acids: CASSRYLNTEAFF. Complete variable domain (other parts from reference TRBV11-2 and TRBJ1-1): EAGVAQSPRYKIIEKRQSVAFWCNPISGHATLYWYQQILGQGPKLLIQFQNNGVVDDSQLPKDRFSAERLKGVDSTLKIQPAKLEDSAVYLCASSRYLNTEAFFGQGTRLTVV.

The sample holds many counts of this clone. The chain recombines TRBV30 with TRBJ2-1; 7 bases map to TRBD1. V dropped 4 bases and J dropped 0; count of bases not matched to a gene: 3. The germline V gene has CDR1 GTSNPN and CDR2 SVGIG (reference sequence). The CDR3 extends over 14 amino acids. The CDR3 nucleotides read TGTGCCTGGAACCGGGACAGCTCCTACAATGAGCAGTTCTTC. This sequence encodes CAWNRDSSYNEQFF. The full variable domain, in which reference TRBV30 and TRBJ2-1 provide the parts outside the CDR3, is SQTIHQWPATLVQPVGSPLSLECTVEGTSNPNLYWYRQAAGRGLQLLFYSVGIGQISSEVPQNLSASRPQDRQFILSSKKLLLSDSGFYLCAWNRDSSYNEQFFGPGTRLTVL.

This clone was counted a single time. The chain employs TRBV9 and TRBJ2-2, with D tentatively TRBD1 (6 bases). Trimming took off 4 bases at V and 0 bases at J, with 16 bases between the two ends. CDR3 size: 17 residues. The germline V gene has CDR1 SGDLS and CDR2 YYNGEE. CDR3 coding DNA: TGTGCCAGCAGCCAGGGGCGTCTGCTCACGAACACCGGGGAGCTGTTTTTT. Its protein product is CASSQGRLLTNTGELFF.